Presented here are 23 T cell receptor beta chains from one specimen sequenced in a study of CXCR3-negative and CXCR3-positive naive CD8 T cells. The authors made the TRB cDNA libraries by 5' RACE using UMI labels. Using the 5' RACE reads, TCRdb records one entry per CDR3 protein without DNA. This sample's table has 30,000 to 40,000 distinct CDR3 sequences. The specimen was memory CD8+ T cells from blood. The receptor source for this set is a human donor in good health. Some clones in this sample may be carry-over from other donors' samples.

The V and J genes are TRBV29-1 and TRBJ1-2; with no DNA, the TCRdb D assignment of TRBD1 cannot be verified. The V gene's germline CDR1 is SQVTM and CDR2 ANQGSEA. The CDR3 loop spans 11 amino acids. The CDR3 loop reads CSGVEGAGYTF.

V gene TRBV7-6 combines with J gene TRBJ2-3; TCRdb picks TRBD1, but there is no DNA to check that call. Germline V gene sequence: CDR1 SGHVS, CDR2 FNYEAQ. The CDR3 length is 16 residues. The CDR3 sequence is CASSQAGGPPPDTQYF.

The chain's CDR3 is CSARDRGGGDTDTQYF. V gene TRBV20-1 combines with J gene TRBJ2-3; checking the TCRdb D call of TRBD2 is not possible without DNA. Germline V CDR1 and CDR2: DFQATT, SNEGSKA (reference sequence). The CDR3 contains 16 residues.

The rearrangement uses TRBV29-1 and TRBJ2-3. Germline values: CDR1 SQVTM, CDR2 ANQGSEA. The CDR3 spans 14 residues. CDR3: CSVSETASTDTQYF.

V gene TRBV7-2 combines with J gene TRBJ2-3; the D gene TCRdb calls, TRBD1, cannot be checked with no DNA. Germline V gene lookup returns CDR1 SGHTA and CDR2 FQGNSA. The CDR3 totals 15 residues. CDR3 sequence: CASSSPGQWYDTQYF.

V gene TRBV19 combines with J gene TRBJ1-1. The CDR3 totals 12 residues. The germline V gene encodes CDR1 LNHDA and CDR2 SQIVND (reference sequence). CDR3 sequence: CASNLAGTEAFF.

The chain recombines TRBV20-1 with TRBJ2-1; TCRdb designates TRBD2, a call that cannot be tested without DNA. Germline-derived CDR1 and CDR2 are DFQATT and SNEGSKA (reference sequence). The CDR3 has 14 residues. This chain's CDR3 is CSASGTSAINEQFF.

The chain employs TRBV6-4 and TRBJ2-5; TCRdb's D call, TRBD1, is unchecked because there is no DNA. The germline V gene encodes CDR1 MRHNA and CDR2 SNTAGT. The CDR3 is 13 amino acids. The CDR3 sequence is CASSEGPGETQYF.

The CDR3 loop is CASSQSLGDHEQFF. The chain employs TRBV14 and TRBJ2-1. This CDR3 has 14 residues. The germline gives CDR1 SGHDN, CDR2 FVKESK.

This sequence joins TRBV15 and TRBJ1-2. The germline gives CDR1 LNHNV, CDR2 YYDKDF (reference sequence). CDR3 length: 15 residues. CDR3 protein: CATSRDGTPADGYTF.

V gene TRBV14 combines with J gene TRBJ2-1; the D gene TCRdb calls, TRBD1, cannot be checked with no DNA. This CDR3 spans 16 amino acids. The germline CDR1 and CDR2 sequences are SGHDN and FVKESK. CDR3: CASSQVFGSRGNEQFF.

This sequence joins TRBV5-5 and TRBJ2-3; as DNA is missing, the TRBD1 call by TCRdb cannot be tested. The germline V gene encodes CDR1 SGHKS and CDR2 YYEKEE (reference sequence). This CDR3 spans 15 amino acids. Here the CDR3 reads CASSLHPGSSDTQYF. Full variable domain (outside the CDR3, taken from reference TRBV5-5 and TRBJ2-3): DAGVTQSPTHLIKTRGQQVTLRCSPISGHKSVSWYQQVLGQGPQFIFQYYEKEERGRGNFPDRFSARQFPNYSSELNVNALLLGDSALYLCASSLHPGSSDTQYFGPGTRLTVL.

This chain uses TRBV29-1 with TRBJ2-7; TCRdb's D call, TRBD2, is unchecked because there is no DNA. CDR1 is SQVTM, CDR2 ANQGSEA, per germline. CDR3 length equals 14 residues. The CDR3: CSVQTSGRTYEQYF.

The rearrangement links TRBV7-9 to TRBJ2-1. The germline CDR1 and CDR2 sequences are SEHNR and FQNEAQ (reference sequence). The CDR3 has 15 residues. CDR3: CASSEVRLLVNEQFF.

V gene TRBV18 combines with J gene TRBJ2-4; the D gene TCRdb calls, TRBD1, cannot be checked with no DNA. The length of the CDR3 is 17 residues. Germline CDR1 reads KGHSH; CDR2 reads LQKENI. The CDR3 sequence is CASSTDRVQLAKNIQYF.

The V and J genes are TRBV7-3 and TRBJ2-1. The V gene's germline CDR1 is SGHTA and CDR2 FQGTGA. The CDR3 has 13 residues. The CDR3 sequence is CASSLTLYNEQFF.

This chain joins TRBV14 and TRBJ2-7; TCRdb lists TRBD2, though no DNA is available to test this call. The CDR3 is 14 residues long. Germline V CDR1 and CDR2: SGHDN, FVKESK. Here the CDR3 reads CASSLSGHPYEQYF.

This sequence joins TRBV20-1 and TRBJ2-2; as DNA is missing, the TRBD2 call by TCRdb cannot be tested. This CDR3 is 15 amino acids long. Germline V gene data show CDR1 as DFQATT and CDR2 as SNEGSKA (reference sequence). This CDR3 reads CSALRSSGRAGELFF.

The rearrangement joins TRBV19 to TRBJ1-1; TCRdb designates TRBD1, a call that cannot be tested without DNA. The CDR3 is 13 residues long. The germline gives CDR1 LNHDA, CDR2 SQIVND (reference sequence). This CDR3 reads CASSTGEGTEAFF.

This chain uses TRBV7-9 with TRBJ2-7. Germline assignment: CDR1 SEHNR and CDR2 FQNEAQ (reference sequence). CDR3 length equals 12 residues. The CDR3: CASSLRRYEQYF.

The CDR3 region is CASSLAGGQDISVNTIYF. The V and J genes are TRBV7-6 and TRBJ1-3; TCRdb reports TRBD1, a call that lacks DNA to check it against. CDR1 and CDR2 (germline): SGHVS, FNYEAQ. The CDR3 has 18 residues.

This chain connects TRBV12-3 or TRBV12-4 to TRBJ2-1; TCRdb's D call of TRBD1 is untestable without DNA. The CDR3 runs to 13 residues. CDR3 region: CASILGGQGEQFF.

The chain couples TRBV18 to TRBJ2-7. This CDR3 is built from 16 residues. Per the germline V gene, CDR1 is KGHSH and CDR2 is LQKENI. The CDR3 sequence is CASSPTYGQGPYEQYF.